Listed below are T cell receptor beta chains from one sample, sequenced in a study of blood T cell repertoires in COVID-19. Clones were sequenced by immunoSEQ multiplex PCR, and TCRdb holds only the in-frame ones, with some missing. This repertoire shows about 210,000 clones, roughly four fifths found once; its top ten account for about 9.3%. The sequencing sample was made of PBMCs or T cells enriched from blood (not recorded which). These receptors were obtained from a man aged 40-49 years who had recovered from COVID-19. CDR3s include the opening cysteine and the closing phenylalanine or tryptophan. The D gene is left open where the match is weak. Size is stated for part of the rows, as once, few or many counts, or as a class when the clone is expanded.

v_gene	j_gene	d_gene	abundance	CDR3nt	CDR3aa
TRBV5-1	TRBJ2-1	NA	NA	TGCGCCAGCAGCTTGGCCGGAGCAGCAAACAATGAGCAGTTCTTC	CASSLAGAANNEQFF
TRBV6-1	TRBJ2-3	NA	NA	TGTGCCAGCAGTGAAACAGGGTCCGTGGCAGCAGATACGCAGTATTTT	CASSETGSVAADTQYF
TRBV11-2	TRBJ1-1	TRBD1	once	TGTGCCAGCAGCTTAAGCCGGACAGGGAGCACTGAAGCTTTCTTT	CASSLSRTGSTEAFF
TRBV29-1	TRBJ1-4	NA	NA	TGCAGCGTTGATGGGGCGGGCGGGGGAACAAATGAAAAACTGTTTTTT	CSVDGAGGGTNEKLFF
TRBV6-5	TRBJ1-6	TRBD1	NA	TGTGCCAGCAGTTACTCAAACAGGGGAGACTCACCCCTCCACTTT	CASSYSNRGDSPLHF
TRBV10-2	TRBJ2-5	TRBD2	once	TGCGCCAGCAGTGAGAGACTAGCGGCCCAGTACTTC	CASSERLAAQYF
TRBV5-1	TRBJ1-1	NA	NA	TGCGCCAGCAGGCCCCTAGGGGACACTGAAGCTTTCTTT	CASRPLGDTEAFF
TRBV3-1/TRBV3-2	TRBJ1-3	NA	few	TGTGCCAGCAGCCAAGATCTGAGCTCTGGAAACACCATATATTTT	CASSQDLSSGNTIYF
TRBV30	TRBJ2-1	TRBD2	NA	TGTGCCTGGACGCGGGGGGTCCAGGTCGTTGAGCAGTTCTTC	CAWTRGVQVVEQFF
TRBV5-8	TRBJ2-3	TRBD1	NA	TGTGCCAGCAGCTTGGCCGGGACAGGGGTTGCAGATACGCAGTATTTT	CASSLAGTGVADTQYF
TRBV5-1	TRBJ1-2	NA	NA	TGCGCCAGCACGTTACAGGGTGGGGCAGACGGCTACACCTTC	CASTLQGGADGYTF
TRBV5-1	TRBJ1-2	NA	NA	TGCGCCAGCAGCTTGGGGACATCCAACTATGGCTACACCTTC	CASSLGTSNYGYTF
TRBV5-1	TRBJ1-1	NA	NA	TGCGCCAGCAGCTTTGCAGGTATGAACACTGAAGCTTTCTTT	CASSFAGMNTEAFF
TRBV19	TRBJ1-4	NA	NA	TGTGCCAGTAGTACCATAAGGGGCCCGCGGTTTTTT	CASSTIRGPRFF